Below, one TCR beta chain is given with its context. Profiling relied on immunoSEQ multiplex PCR, and the TCRdb table lists in-frame clones only, not all of them. The top ten hold around 3.1% of the sample, which has some 150,000 clones, around 90% seen once. V was cut by 1 base and J by 0 bases, with 9 bases left in between. CDR3 size: 15 residues. In germline, CDR1 is SGHVS, CDR2 FNYEAQ. The data were obtained in a study of T cell responses to AZD1222 COVID-19 vaccine. The sequencing here drew on peripheral blood, taken 28 days after the second AZD1222 dose. This clonotype was obtained from an adult who received the AZD1222 COVID-19 vaccine. This chain uses TRBV7-6 with TRBJ2-5; D is undetermined. The CDR3 DNA reads TGTGCCAGCAGCTTAGAAGGGATGTACCAAGAGACCCAGTACTTC. Its protein is CASSLEGMYQETQYF.